This T cell receptor beta chain derives from a study of T cell changes during pregnancy in multiple sclerosis. The method was immunoSEQ multiplex PCR; TCRdb's version includes in-frame clones alone and lacks a portion of them. The table lists 55,000 to 70,000 clones, 93% of them singletons. The germline CDR1 and CDR2 sequences are SGHTA and FQGNSA. The CDR3 has 17 amino acids. V lost 0 bases, J lost 2 bases, and 15 bases lay in between. The chain uses TRBV7-2 and TRBJ2-3; possibly TRBD1 for D (6 bases). The origin of this receptor is a female donor with multiple sclerosis, enrolled in a pregnancy study. The input for sequencing was CD4+ T cells from peripheral blood mononuclear cells, taken before pregnancy. CDR3 in DNA: TGTGCCAGCAGCTTAGCTCCGGCCAGGGGCTACACAGATACGCAGTATTTT. It specifies CASSLAPARGYTDTQYF.